A selection of T cell receptor beta chains follows, all from one sample in a study of blood T cell repertoires in COVID-19. Sequenced by immunoSEQ multiplex PCR; TCRdb stores in-frame clones only, minus some. This sample yields 300,000 to 350,000 clones, of which about 90% are seen a single time; about 4.7% belongs to the top ten. The sample comprised PBMCs or T cells enriched from blood (not recorded which). Every receptor here comes from a young man who had recovered from COVID-19. CDR3s include the opening cysteine and the closing phenylalanine or tryptophan. A D gene is named only where the DNA matches it firmly. Not all rows give a size; the values are once, few, many and, for expanded clones, a class.

TRBD2,TRBV28,.,TRBJ2-5,TGTGCCAGCAGTTTTCTAGCGGGGGGTGAGACCCAGTACTTC,CASSFLAGGETQYF
TRBD1,TRBV10-3,.,TRBJ1-2,TGTGCCATCAGCATACAGGGGGCTGGAGGCTACACCTTC,CAISIQGAGGYTF
.,TRBV5-1,.,TRBJ1-5,TGCGCCAGCAGCATGGGGGGTGAGGGTCAGCCCCAGCATTTT,CASSMGGEGQPQHF
TRBD1,TRBV5-1,.,TRBJ2-7,TGCGCCAGCAGCTTGTTCACAGGGGGCGCCTACGAGCAGTACTTC,CASSLFTGGAYEQYF
TRBD1,TRBV3-1/TRBV3-2,.,TRBJ1-2,TGTGCCAGCAGCCCCCACCCCAGGGGGAACTATGGCTACACCTTC,CASSPHPRGNYGYTF
TRBD2,TRBV6-5,.,TRBJ2-3,TGTGCCAGCAGCCCCCGGGACTACAATACAGATACGCAGTATTTT,CASSPRDYNTDTQYF
.,TRBV6-2/TRBV6-3,.,TRBJ2-7,TGTGCCAGCAGTTACTCCAGGGACTACGAGCAGTACTTC,CASSYSRDYEQYF
TRBD2,TRBV11-2,.,TRBJ2-3,TGTGCCAGCAGCCCCGACCTCTCCCCCGGGGGGGGGACAGATACGCAGTATTTT,CASSPDLSPGGGTDTQYF
TRBD1,TRBV3-1/TRBV3-2,.,TRBJ2-7,TGTGCCAGCAGCCAAGGGGGACAGGGGTTCCCCTACGAGCAGTACTTC,CASSQGGQGFPYEQYF
TRBD1,TRBV19,.,TRBJ1-2,TGTGCCAGTAGTGAGGGACAGGGATATGGCTACACCTTC,CASSEGQGYGYTF
TRBD1,TRBV7-9,.,TRBJ2-1,TGTGCCAGCAGCTCCGACAGGGGTGGTAATGAGCAGTTCTTC,CASSSDRGGNEQFF
TRBD2,TRBV4-2,once,TRBJ2-1,TGTGCCAGCAGCCCCCGGGACTACGATGTGGCGGGGCAGTTCTTC,CASSPRDYDVAGQFF
.,TRBV7-9,.,TRBJ2-7,TGTGCCAGCAGCGTACAGGACTACGAGCAGTACTTC,CASSVQDYEQYF
.,TRBV7-9,.,TRBJ1-2,TGTGCCAGCAGCTTAGCGGGTAGTGGGAGATCTGATGGCTACACCTTC,CASSLAGSGRSDGYTF
.,TRBV6-5,.,TRBJ2-7,TGTGCCAGCAGCATTAGCGGAGTTTACGAGCAGTACTTC,CASSISGVYEQYF
TRBD1,TRBV6-5,.,TRBJ1-4,TGTGCCAGCGAAGACAGGGGGATACCTAATGAAAAACTGTTTTTT,CASEDRGIPNEKLFF
.,TRBV2,.,TRBJ1-5,TGTGCCAGCAGTGATCCCCGGGGTTTCAATCAGCCCCAGCATTTT,CASSDPRGFNQPQHF
.,TRBV5-6,.,TRBJ1-2,TGTGCCAGCAGTTTAACTCACCAGGTCTATGGCTACACCTTC,CASSLTHQVYGYTF
.,TRBV28,.,TRBJ1-1,TGTGCCAGCAGCCAGACAGTGAACACTGAAGCTTTCTTT,CASSQTVNTEAFF
TRBD1,TRBV18,.,TRBJ2-2,TGTGCCAGCTTGACAGGGGACGGGGAGCTGTTTTTT,CASLTGDGELFF
.,TRBV30,.,TRBJ1-2,TGTGCCCGTTTTAACTATGGCTACACCTTC,CARFNYGYTF
TRBD1,TRBV5-1,.,TRBJ1-1,TGCGCCAGCAGCCCCAGACAGGGATCTGAAGCTTTCTTT,CASSPRQGSEAFF
.,TRBV6-1,.,TRBJ1-2,TGTGCCAGCAGTGAAGCCGGCAGGAACTATGGCTACACCTTC,CASSEAGRNYGYTF
TRBD1,TRBV19,.,TRBJ1-5,TGTGCCAGTAGTATAGGGCAGGGACAGGGTGCAAGTGGCAATCAGCCCCAGCATTTT,CASSIGQGQGASGNQPQHF
TRBD1,TRBV19,.,TRBJ1-2,TGTGCCAGTAGTCTCGACAGGGGCAACTATGGCTACACCTTC,CASSLDRGNYGYTF
.,TRBV7-2,few,TRBJ1-5,TGTGCCAGCAGCACTCAGACAGATAGCAATCAGCCCCAGCATTTT,CASSTQTDSNQPQHF
TRBD1,TRBV27,once,TRBJ2-7,TGTGCCAGCCGGATGGGACAGGGAAACTACGAGCAGTACTTC,CASRMGQGNYEQYF
.,TRBV6-5,.,TRBJ2-5,TGTGCCAGCAGTTACGATGACAGGGAGACCCAGTACTTC,CASSYDDRETQYF
.,TRBV15,.,TRBJ1-5,TGTGCCACCAGCAGAGATCGTGGGAGTCAGCCCCAGCATTTT,CATSRDRGSQPQHF
.,TRBV12-3/TRBV12-4,.,TRBJ2-5,TGTGCCAGCAGTTTCAGGGGGACCCAGTACTTC,CASSFRGTQYF
TRBD1,TRBV19,.,TRBJ1-1,TGTGCCAGTAGTACGGGACAGGGGCGAATTGGCACTGAAGCTTTCTTT,CASSTGQGRIGTEAFF
TRBD1,TRBV9,.,TRBJ1-4,TGTGCCAGCAGCGTAGGTGGGGGACAGGGGTATGAAAAACTGTTTTTT,CASSVGGGQGYEKLFF
TRBD1,TRBV6-5,.,TRBJ2-7,TGTGCCAGCCGGGACAGGGGAAACTACGAGCAGTACTTC,CASRDRGNYEQYF
TRBD1,TRBV7-9,.,TRBJ2-1,TGTGCCAGCAGCTCCCGCGGACAGGGATCCTACAATGAGCAGTTCTTC,CASSSRGQGSYNEQFF
.,TRBV1,few,TRBJ2-1,TGCACCAGCAGCCAAGATCCCTCTAGCGGGGGGTTCAATGAGCAGTTCTTC,CTSSQDPSSGGFNEQFF
.,TRBV6-5,.,TRBJ2-3,TGTGCCAGCAGTTACGGACATGACACAGATACGCAGTATTTT,CASSYGHDTDTQYF
TRBD2,TRBV7-6,.,TRBJ2-1,TGTGCCAGCAGCCAAGGGAGCGGGGGGCTATACAATGAGCAGTTCTTC,CASSQGSGGLYNEQFF
TRBD2,TRBV7-3,.,TRBJ2-3,TGTGCCAGCAGCCAACCTGGACTAGCTGGAGATACGCAGTATTTT,CASSQPGLAGDTQYF
TRBD1,TRBV2,.,TRBJ1-6,TGTGCCAGCAGTTACGGACAGGGTGGAGGCTCCTATAATTCACCCCTCCACTTT,CASSYGQGGGSYNSPLHF
.,TRBV4-1,.,TRBJ1-2,TGCGCCAGCAGCCAATACGACATAAATCTCGATGGCTACACCTTC,CASSQYDINLDGYTF
TRBD1,TRBV12-3/TRBV12-4,.,TRBJ2-5,TGTGCCAGCAGAACAGGGGGCACGGAGACCCAGTACTTC,CASRTGGTETQYF
.,TRBV28,.,TRBJ1-5,TGTGCCAGCAGTCCTCCTGGGGGGGCCAATCAGCCCCAGCATTTT,CASSPPGGANQPQHF
TRBD2,TRBV10-3,.,TRBJ2-7,TGTGCCATCATCTTGACAGCGGGAACCTACGAGCAGTACTTC,CAIILTAGTYEQYF
.,TRBV19,once,TRBJ1-6,TGTGCCAGTAGTAATGTACCGGACAGCTTTAATTCACCCCTCCACTTT,CASSNVPDSFNSPLHF
.,TRBV27,.,TRBJ2-5,TGTGCCAGCAGTCACGGAGCCATGAAAGAGACCCAGTACTTC,CASSHGAMKETQYF
TRBD1,TRBV7-9,once,TRBJ2-5,TGTGCCAGCAGCGAGGGACAGGAAGAGACCCAGTACTTC,CASSEGQEETQYF
TRBD1,TRBV27,.,TRBJ2-2,TGTGCCAGCAGTTTTACAGGACAGGGCCCCGGGGAGCTGTTTTTT,CASSFTGQGPGELFF
.,TRBV9,.,TRBJ2-2,TGTGCCAGCAGCGTATCTCTTGGGGCGCCGAGCACCGGGGAGCTGTTTTTT,CASSVSLGAPSTGELFF
.,TRBV5-1,once,TRBJ2-3,TGCGCCAGCAGCCCTGGACACCCTCGGACAGATACGCAGTATTTT,CASSPGHPRTDTQYF
.,TRBV13,.,TRBJ1-5,TGTGCCAGCAGCTTAGGCTGGCAGGGCGATCAGCCCCAGCATTTT,CASSLGWQGDQPQHF
.,TRBV19,.,TRBJ1-3,TGTGCCAGTACTCAGGGACTGTCTGGAAACACCATATATTTT,CASTQGLSGNTIYF
.,TRBV7-6,.,TRBJ2-5,TGTGCCAGCAGCTTAAACGGGGTACGGGAGACCCAGTACTTC,CASSLNGVRETQYF
.,TRBV19,.,TRBJ2-7,TGTGCCAGTAGTTCACAGCAGAACTACGAGCAGTACTTC,CASSSQQNYEQYF
.,TRBV2,.,TRBJ1-5,TGTGCCAGCAGTGAACAGGGGCTAGATCAGCCCCAGCATTTT,CASSEQGLDQPQHF
.,TRBV5-1,once,TRBJ2-3,TGCGCCAGCAGCTTGGAGGGGAGCACAGATACGCAGTATTTT,CASSLEGSTDTQYF
.,TRBV3-1/TRBV3-2,.,TRBJ1-3,TGTGCCAGCAGCCAAGGTGTAACAGGGAGCTCTGGAAACACCATATATTTT,CASSQGVTGSSGNTIYF
.,TRBV18,few,TRBJ1-1,TGTGCCAGCTCTCCTAGTGCAGGGTTAACTGAAGCTTTCTTT,CASSPSAGLTEAFF
.,TRBV11-1,few,TRBJ1-2,TGTGCCAGCAGCTTAGACCCAGGATTCTCCTATGGCTACACCTTC,CASSLDPGFSYGYTF
.,TRBV30,.,TRBJ1-2,TGTGCCTGGAGTGTAGGAGGGGCCTTGTCCGGCTACACCTTC,CAWSVGGALSGYTF
TRBD1,TRBV29-1,.,TRBJ2-7,TGCAGCTCACGGACAGGGGAGGGCGAGCAGTACTTC,CSSRTGEGEQYF